The 22 T cell receptor beta chains below all came from one sample that was sequenced in a study of vaccination effects on CD4 cells after COVID-19. These TCRs' antigens remain unknown. Under the ViraFEST assay, PBMC were stimulated with viral peptide pools so that antigen-specific CD4+ T cells expanded. Sequencing was performed afterwards. The culture ran for approximately nine days before CD4+ T cells were isolated. Either the BNT162b2 or mRNA-1273 vaccine was given to participants in two doses. Using immunoSEQ multiplex PCR, the repertoire was profiled, and TCRdb retains in-frame clones only, with some absent. The sample contains 25,000 to 35,000 clones, approximately 68% of which appear only once. Here the sequenced sample was CD4+ T cells from PBMCs cultured with SARS-CoV-2 spike peptides, taken after COVID-19 vaccination. These receptors were obtained from a human donor who received a COVID-19 vaccine.

V gene TRBV3-1 (or the pseudogene TRBV3-2) combines with J gene TRBJ1-2; D is perhaps TRBD1 (5 bases). Germline CDR1 reads LGHDT; CDR2 reads YNNKEL (reference sequence). The V gene lost 4 bases and the J gene lost 6 bases, with 18 bases spanning the gap. The CDR3 has 15 residues. The CDR3 DNA sequence: TGTGCCAGCAGCCTTCACCAGGGAGACGGGAATGGCTACACCTTC. Translating it yields CASSLHQGDGNGYTF.

The rearrangement links TRBV18 to TRBJ1-1; D is unclear. Looked up from germline, CDR1 is KGHSH and CDR2 is LQKENI. With 1 base removed from V and 1 base from J, the gap between germline ends came to 25 bases. This CDR3 has 20 amino acids. CDR3 region: CASSPLARSGGRSGNTEAFF. The CDR3 DNA reads as TGTGCCAGCTCACCACTCGCCCGGAGCGGTGGGCGAAGTGGGAACACTGAAGCTTTCTTT. The full variable domain, completed using reference TRBV18 and TRBJ1-1, is NAGVMQNPRHLVRRRGQEARLRCSPMKGHSHVYWYRQLPEEGLKFMVYLQKENIIDESGMPKERFSAEFPKEGPSILRIQQVVRGDSAAYFCASSPLARSGGRSGNTEAFFGQGTRLTVV.

The chain uses TRBV7-9 and TRBJ2-1; 12 bases are shared with TRBD2. This CDR3 comprises 15 residues. Losses at the gene ends were 3 bases for V and 9 bases for J; bases not matched to a gene: 6. The germline CDR1 and CDR2 sequences are SEHNR and FQNEAQ (reference sequence). Written as DNA, the CDR3 is TGTGCCAGCAGCTTGGCTAGCGGGAGGGACGGTGAGCAGTTCTTC. Protein product: CASSLASGRDGEQFF.

The V gene is TRBV12-3 or TRBV12-4, the J gene TRBJ1-1; a weak D match, TRBD1 (6 bases). This CDR3 region has 13 residues. Trimming cost V 7 bases and J 1 base, with 10 bases left between them. Here the CDR3 reads CASILTGNTEAFF. The DNA of the CDR3 is TGTGCCAGCATCCTGACAGGGAACACTGAAGCTTTCTTT.

The CDR3 nucleotides are TGTGCCATCAGTGAGACAGCAAATAATGAAAAACTGTTTTTT. As protein: CAISETANNEKLFF. This chain connects TRBV10-3 to TRBJ1-4, with D hard to call. Germline values: CDR1 ENHRY, CDR2 SYGVKD. Deletions cut 2 bases from V and 4 bases from J, with 8 bases between. The CDR3 is 14 amino acids.

The V and J genes are TRBV29-1 and TRBJ1-5; possibly TRBD1 for D (6 bases). Germline assignment: CDR1 SQVTM and CDR2 ANQGSEA. V lost 6 bases and J 4 bases, leaving 16 bases between the germline ends. The CDR3 covers 14 residues. The CDR3 DNA reads TGCAGCGTCGCTTTGGGGGGGCGTAATCAGCCCCAGCATTTT. Amino acid sequence: CSVALGGRNQPQHF.

The sample holds one count of this clone. V and J are TRBV7-9 and TRBJ2-3; 13 bases line up with TRBD2. The germline gives CDR1 SEHNR, CDR2 FQNEAQ (reference sequence). The CDR3 loop spans 19 amino acids. J lost 0 bases, V lost 3 bases, and 9 bases had no gene match. The CDR3 loop is CASSLGRLAGGGSTDTQYF. The DNA of the CDR3 is TGTGCCAGCAGCTTGGGCAGACTAGCGGGGGGCGGCAGCACAGATACGCAGTATTTT.

This clone was observed a handful of times. This rearrangement joins TRBV7-9 to TRBJ1-3; D might be TRBD1 (6 bases). The V gene lost 1 base and the J gene lost 3 bases, with 10 bases spanning the gap. Germline loops: CDR1 SEHNR, CDR2 FQNEAQ (reference sequence). The CDR3 has 15 amino acids. CDR3 sequence (DNA): TGTGCCAGCAGCTTAGGGGGGGCCCTTGGAAACACCATATATTTT. The encoded protein is CASSLGGALGNTIYF. Combining the CDR3 with reference TRBV7-9 and TRBJ1-3 gives the whole variable domain DTGVSQNPRHKITKRGQNVTFRCDPISEHNRLYWYRQTLGQGPEFLTYFQNEAQLEKSRLLSDRFSAERPKGSFSTLEIQRTEQGDSAMYLCASSLGGALGNTIYFGEGSWLTVV.

This chain connects TRBV3-1 (or the pseudogene TRBV3-2) to TRBJ2-1, with TRBD2 matching over 9 bases. V lost 3 bases and J lost 2; bases outside the gene matches: 8. Germline assignment: CDR1 LGHDT and CDR2 YNNKEL (reference sequence). This CDR3 has 17 amino acids. For the CDR3, the DNA is TGTGCCAGCAGCCAGCCCGCTAGCGGGACGGCCTACAATGAGCAGTTCTTC. Translating gives CASSQPASGTAYNEQFF.

The genes are TRBV5-1 and TRBJ1-1; D is unclear. Germline lookup yields CDR1 SGHRS and CDR2 YFSETQ. CDR3 length equals 13 residues. Trimming pared 3 bases from V and 3 bases from J, leaving 9 bases between. CDR3 DNA sequence: TGCGCCAGCAGCTCGTCGGGTTACACTGAAGCTTTCTTT. It encodes CASSSSGYTEAFF.

This clone was seen only a few times. The V call is TRBV5-4, the J call TRBJ1-2; TRBD1 aligns across 10 bases. The CDR3 covers 16 residues. Germline-derived CDR1 and CDR2 are SGHNT and YYREEE (reference sequence). After removal of 0 bases from V and 5 bases from J, the junction contained 7 bases not matched to a gene. CDR3 residues: CASSLDYGTGVYGYTF. The CDR3 nucleotides read TGTGCCAGCAGCTTGGATTACGGGACAGGGGTTTATGGCTACACCTTC.

This clone was observed a handful of times. The V gene is TRBV12-3 or TRBV12-4, the J gene TRBJ2-3; no clear D. This CDR3 has 11 residues. Trimming took 6 bases from V and 9 from J, leaving 10 bases between them. In nucleotides, the CDR3 is TGTGCCAGCAGGGGTGGTAGGACGCAGTATTTT. Translation gives CASRGGRTQYF.

The chain uses TRBV25-1 and TRBJ2-5; 8 positions agree with TRBD2. The CDR3 length is 18 residues. After removal of 3 bases from V and 3 bases from J, the junction contained 15 bases not matched to a gene. CDR1 is MGHDK, CDR2 SYGVNS, per germline. The CDR3 here is CASSDHGGGSQQEETQYF. The CDR3 DNA reads as TGTGCCAGCAGTGACCATGGCGGGGGGAGCCAACAAGAAGAGACCCAGTACTTC.

By sample share, this clone is medium-sized. The J gene is TRBJ1-2, the V gene TRBV7-2; unclear D gene. This CDR3 has 13 residues. Between the trimmed V and J ends, which lost 3 bases and 4 bases, there was a span of 9 bases. Germline lookup yields CDR1 SGHTA and CDR2 FQGNSA. The CDR3, as DNA: TGTGCCAGCAGCTTTCCCAAGGGCTATGGCTACACCTTC. It specifies CASSFPKGYGYTF.

The chain carries TRBV18 and TRBJ1-4; TRBD1 might be the D (5 bases). Germline V CDR1 and CDR2: KGHSH, LQKENI. The CDR3 has 13 amino acids. Deletions cut 3 bases from V and 6 bases from J, with 8 bases between. CDR3 coding DNA: TGTGCCAGCTCACCTGGCAGGGATGAAAAACTGTTTTTT. Its protein is CASSPGRDEKLFF.

This clone came up once. This chain joins TRBV3-1 (or the pseudogene TRBV3-2) and TRBJ2-7, with D perhaps matching TRBD1 or TRBD2 (5 bases each). Trimming pared 1 base from V and 1 base from J, leaving 17 bases between. CDR1 and CDR2 from the germline V gene are LGHDT and YNNKEL (reference sequence). The CDR3 totals 17 residues. CDR3: CASSQGASGHRSYEQYF. In DNA, the CDR3 is TGTGCCAGCAGCCAAGGGGCCTCGGGGCATAGATCCTACGAGCAGTACTTC.

V is TRBV2 and J is TRBJ2-7, with TRBD1 identical over 8 bases. Germline loops: CDR1 SNHLY, CDR2 FYNNEI. The V segment lost 8 bases and the J segment 6 bases; nucleotides outside the gene matches: 18. CDR3 length: 16 amino acids. CDR3 sequence reads: CASQDRTGFGLVEQYF. The DNA of the CDR3 is TGTGCCAGCCAAGACAGGACAGGGTTTGGACTCGTCGAGCAGTACTTC.

CDR3 amino acids: CASSQGTGPQNIQYF. The CDR3 bases are TGTGCCAGCAGCCAAGGAACGGGACCGCAAAACATTCAGTACTTC. J is TRBJ2-4 and V is TRBV3-1 (or the pseudogene TRBV3-2); possibly TRBD1 or TRBD2 for D (5 bases each). Germline assignment: CDR1 LGHDT and CDR2 YNNKEL (reference sequence). CDR3 length: 15 amino acids. The V end lost 1 base, the J end lost 5 bases, and 12 bases lay between the germline ends.

This clone was observed once. The chain couples TRBV9 to TRBJ2-4; tentatively, D is TRBD2 (6 bases). Germline CDR1 reads SGDLS; CDR2 reads YYNGEE. The CDR3 loop spans 17 amino acids. Between the trimmed V and J ends, which lost 4 bases and 1 base, there was a span of 18 bases. The CDR3 protein is CASSPEGWGEAKNIQYF. The CDR3 DNA reads as TGTGCCAGCAGCCCGGAGGGGTGGGGAGAGGCCAAAAACATTCAGTACTTC.

The chain uses TRBV7-6 and TRBJ2-5, with 10 bases identical to TRBD1. V dropped 1 base and J dropped 5; count of bases not matched to a gene: 4. The CDR3 sequence is 15 residues long. Germline lookup yields CDR1 SGHVS and CDR2 FNYEAQ. CDR3 loop: CASSLGQGADETQYF. CDR3 coding DNA: TGTGCCAGCAGCTTAGGACAGGGGGCCGACGAGACCCAGTACTTC. Filled out from reference TRBV7-6 and TRBJ2-5, the complete variable domain reads GAGVSQSPRYKVTKRGQDVALRCDPISGHVSLYWYRQALGQGPEFLTYFNYEAQQDKSGLPNDRFSAERPEGSISTLTIQRTEQRDSAMYRCASSLGQGADETQYFGPGTRLLVL.

This chain joins TRBV25-1 and TRBJ2-1, with TRBD1 matching 7 bases. V shed 5 bases and J 2 bases; nucleotides not matched to a gene: 12. This CDR3 comprises 17 residues. In germline, CDR1 is MGHDK, CDR2 SYGVNS. CDR3 nucleotide sequence: TGTGCCAGCAGTAACCATACCGGGACAGCGACCTACAATGAGCAGTTCTTC. Its protein product is CASSNHTGTATYNEQFF.

The rearrangement links TRBV19 to TRBJ2-3, with 8 bases identical to TRBD2. The V gene's germline CDR1 is LNHDA and CDR2 SQIVND (reference sequence). CDR3 length: 16 residues. The junction had 11 bases not matched to a gene; V was cut back by 5 bases and J by 4 bases. As DNA, the CDR3 is TGTGCCAGTAGTTATAGACCGGGACTAGTATCAGATACGCAGTATTTT. Amino acid sequence: CASSYRPGLVSDTQYF.